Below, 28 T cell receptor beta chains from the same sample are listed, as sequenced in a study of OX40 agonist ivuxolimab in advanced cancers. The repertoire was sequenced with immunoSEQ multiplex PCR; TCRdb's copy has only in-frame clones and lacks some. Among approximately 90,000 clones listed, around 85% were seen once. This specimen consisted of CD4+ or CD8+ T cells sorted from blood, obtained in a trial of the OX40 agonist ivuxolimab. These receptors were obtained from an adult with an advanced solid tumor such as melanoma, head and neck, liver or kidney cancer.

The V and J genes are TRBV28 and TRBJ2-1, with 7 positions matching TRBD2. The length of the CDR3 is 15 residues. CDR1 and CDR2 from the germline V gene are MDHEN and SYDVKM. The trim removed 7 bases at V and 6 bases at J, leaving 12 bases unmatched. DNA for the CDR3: TGTGCCAGCACCTTAGGTCACCGGGGGGTCAATGAGCAGTTCTTC. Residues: CASTLGHRGVNEQFF. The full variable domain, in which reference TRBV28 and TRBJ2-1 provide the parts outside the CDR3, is DVKVTQSSRYLVKRTGEKVFLECVQDMDHENMFWYRQDPGLGLRLIYFSYDVKMKEKGDIPEGYSVSREKKERFSLILESASTNQTSMYLCASTLGHRGVNEQFFGPGTRLTVL.

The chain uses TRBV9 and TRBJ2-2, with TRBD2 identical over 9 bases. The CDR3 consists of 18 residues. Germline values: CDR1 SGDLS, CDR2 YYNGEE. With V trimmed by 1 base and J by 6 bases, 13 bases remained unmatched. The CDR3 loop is CASSVQAGGGRAPGELFF. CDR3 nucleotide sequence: TGTGCCAGCAGCGTACAAGCGGGGGGCGGGAGGGCCCCCGGGGAGCTGTTTTTT.

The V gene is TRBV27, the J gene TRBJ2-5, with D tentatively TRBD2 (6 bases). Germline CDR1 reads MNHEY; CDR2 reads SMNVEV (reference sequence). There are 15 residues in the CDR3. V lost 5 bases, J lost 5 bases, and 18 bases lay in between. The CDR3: CASSNPGGREETQYF. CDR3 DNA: TGTGCCAGCAGTAACCCCGGAGGGAGAGAGGAGACCCAGTACTTC.

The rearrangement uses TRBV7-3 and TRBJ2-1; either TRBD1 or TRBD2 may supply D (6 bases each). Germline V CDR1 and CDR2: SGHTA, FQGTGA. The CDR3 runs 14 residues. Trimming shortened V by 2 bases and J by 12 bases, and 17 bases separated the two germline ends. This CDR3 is CASSLSGPGGSQFF. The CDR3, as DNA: TGTGCCAGCAGCTTATCCGGACCCGGGGGCTCGCAGTTCTTC.

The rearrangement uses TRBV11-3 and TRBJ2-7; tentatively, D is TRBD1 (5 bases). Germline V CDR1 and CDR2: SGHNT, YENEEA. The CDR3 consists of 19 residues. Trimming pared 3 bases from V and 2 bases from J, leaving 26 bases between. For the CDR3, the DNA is TGTGCCAGCAGCTTGTGCGGTACAGGAAAAACCAAACCCGCCTACGAGCAGTACTTC. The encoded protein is CASSLCGTGKTKPAYEQYF.

Here the CDR3 DNA reads TGTGCCAGCAGTGAAAACGGGGTGTGGGTGGCTAGCAATCAGCCCCAGCATTTT. It encodes CASSENGVWVASNQPQHF. The chain is built from TRBV6-1 and TRBJ1-5, with D hard to call. CDR1 MNHNS and CDR2 SASEGT come from the germline V gene. With 2 bases removed from V and 0 bases from J, the gap between germline ends came to 17 bases. This CDR3 has 18 amino acids.

CDR3 amino acids: CAWKYGAGTYEQYF. The CDR3, as DNA: TGTGCCTGGAAGTATGGGGCCGGAACCTACGAGCAGTACTTC. The chain recombines TRBV30 with TRBJ2-7, with D possibly matching TRBD1 (5 bases). CDR1 is GTSNPN and CDR2 is SVGIG in the germline V gene (reference sequence). The CDR3 contains 14 residues. V dropped 4 bases and J dropped 2 bases, with 15 bases sitting between them.

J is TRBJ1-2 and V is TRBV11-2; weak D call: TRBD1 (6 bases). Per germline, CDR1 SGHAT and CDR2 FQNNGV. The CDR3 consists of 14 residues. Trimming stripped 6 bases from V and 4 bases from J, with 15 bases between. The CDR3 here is CASSQGSSGYGYTF. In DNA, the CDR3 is TGTGCCAGCAGTCAGGGGTCTTCTGGCTATGGCTACACCTTC.

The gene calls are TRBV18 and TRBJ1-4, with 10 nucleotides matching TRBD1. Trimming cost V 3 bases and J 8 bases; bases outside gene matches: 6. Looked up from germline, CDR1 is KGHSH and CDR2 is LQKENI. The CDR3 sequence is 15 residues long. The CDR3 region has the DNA TGTGCCAGCTCACCGGCGACAGGGGGCAACGAAAAACTGTTTTTT. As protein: CASSPATGGNEKLFF.

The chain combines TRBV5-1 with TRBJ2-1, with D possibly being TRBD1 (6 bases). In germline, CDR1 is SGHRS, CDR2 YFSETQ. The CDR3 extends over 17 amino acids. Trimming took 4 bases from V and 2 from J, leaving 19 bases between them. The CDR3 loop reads CASSEEHRVPPYNEQFF. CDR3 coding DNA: TGCGCCAGCAGCGAAGAACACAGGGTTCCACCCTACAATGAGCAGTTCTTC.

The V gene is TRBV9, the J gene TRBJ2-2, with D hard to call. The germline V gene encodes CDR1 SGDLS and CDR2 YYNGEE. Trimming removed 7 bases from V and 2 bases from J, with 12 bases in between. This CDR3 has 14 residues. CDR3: CASERLLNTGELFF. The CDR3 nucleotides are TGTGCCAGCGAGAGGCTCCTCAACACCGGGGAGCTGTTTTTT.

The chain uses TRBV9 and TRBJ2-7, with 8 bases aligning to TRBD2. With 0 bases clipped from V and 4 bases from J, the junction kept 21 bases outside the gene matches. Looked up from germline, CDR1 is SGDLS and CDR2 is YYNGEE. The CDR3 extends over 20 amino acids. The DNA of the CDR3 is TGTGCCAGCAGCGTAGAGGGGCAAACGGTAACTAGCGGAACTACTTACGAGCAGTACTTC. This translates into CASSVEGQTVTSGTTYEQYF.

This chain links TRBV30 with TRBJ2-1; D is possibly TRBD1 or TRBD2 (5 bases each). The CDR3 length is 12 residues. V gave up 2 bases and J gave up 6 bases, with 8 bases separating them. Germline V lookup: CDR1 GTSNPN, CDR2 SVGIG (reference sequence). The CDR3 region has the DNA TGTGCCTGGAGTTCGGGGCTCAATGAGCAGTTCTTC. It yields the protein CAWSSGLNEQFF. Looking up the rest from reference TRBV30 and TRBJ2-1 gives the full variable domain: SQTIHQWPATLVQPVGSPLSLECTVEGTSNPNLYWYRQAAGRGLQLLFYSVGIGQISSEVPQNLSASRPQDRQFILSSKKLLLSDSGFYLCAWSSGLNEQFFGPGTRLTVL.

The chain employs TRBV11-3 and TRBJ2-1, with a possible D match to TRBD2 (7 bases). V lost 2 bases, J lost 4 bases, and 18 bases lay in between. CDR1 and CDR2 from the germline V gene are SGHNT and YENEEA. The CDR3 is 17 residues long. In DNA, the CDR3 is TGTGCCAGCAGCTTACAGGCGGGAGCGCAGGGGTACAATGAGCAGTTCTTC. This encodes CASSLQAGAQGYNEQFF.

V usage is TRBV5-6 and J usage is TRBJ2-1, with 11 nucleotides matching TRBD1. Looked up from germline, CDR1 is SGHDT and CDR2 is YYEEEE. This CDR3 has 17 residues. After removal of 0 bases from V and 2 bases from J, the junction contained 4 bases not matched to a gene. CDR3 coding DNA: TGTGCCAGCAGCTTGGCCCTGGGACAGGGGGCCTACAATGAGCAGTTCTTC. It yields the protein CASSLALGQGAYNEQFF.

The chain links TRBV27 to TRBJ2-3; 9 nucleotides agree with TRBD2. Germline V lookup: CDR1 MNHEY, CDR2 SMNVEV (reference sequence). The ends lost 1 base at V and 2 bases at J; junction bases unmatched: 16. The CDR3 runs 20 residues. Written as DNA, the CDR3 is TGTGCCAGCAGTTTATTTTCGGGTTCGGCTAGCGGGACCATCACAGATACGCAGTATTTT. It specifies CASSLFSGSASGTITDTQYF.

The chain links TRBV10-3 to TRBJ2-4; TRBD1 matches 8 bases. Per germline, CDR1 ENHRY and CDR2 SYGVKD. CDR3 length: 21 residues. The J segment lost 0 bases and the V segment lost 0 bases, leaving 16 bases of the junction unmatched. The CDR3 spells CAISESMIRGPPFLAKNIQYF. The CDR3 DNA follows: TGTGCCATCAGTGAGTCGATGATCAGGGGGCCTCCGTTTCTAGCCAAAAACATTCAGTACTTC.

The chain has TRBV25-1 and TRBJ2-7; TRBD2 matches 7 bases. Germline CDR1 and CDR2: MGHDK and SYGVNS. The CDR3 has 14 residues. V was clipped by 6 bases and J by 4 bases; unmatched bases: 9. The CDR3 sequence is CASRASGKNYEQYF. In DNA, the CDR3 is TGTGCCAGCAGAGCTAGCGGAAAGAATTACGAGCAGTACTTC.

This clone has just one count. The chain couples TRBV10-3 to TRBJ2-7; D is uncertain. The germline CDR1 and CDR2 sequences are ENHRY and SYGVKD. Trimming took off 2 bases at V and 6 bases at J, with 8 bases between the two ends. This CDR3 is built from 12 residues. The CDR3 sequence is CAISEISLEQYF. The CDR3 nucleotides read TGTGCCATCAGTGAGATCTCCCTCGAGCAGTACTTC.

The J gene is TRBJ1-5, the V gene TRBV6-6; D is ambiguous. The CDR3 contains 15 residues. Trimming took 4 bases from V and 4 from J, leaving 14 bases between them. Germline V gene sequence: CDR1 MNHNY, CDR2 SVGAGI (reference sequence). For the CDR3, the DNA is TGTGCCAGCAGTTTTAGTATACCCACTAATCAGCCCCAGCATTTT. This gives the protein CASSFSIPTNQPQHF.

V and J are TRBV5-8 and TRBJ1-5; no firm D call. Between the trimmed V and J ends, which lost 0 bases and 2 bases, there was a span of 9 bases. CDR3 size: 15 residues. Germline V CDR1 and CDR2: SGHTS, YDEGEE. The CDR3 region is CASSLGVSGNQPQHF. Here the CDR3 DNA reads TGTGCCAGCAGCTTGGGTGTCTCGGGCAATCAGCCCCAGCATTTT.

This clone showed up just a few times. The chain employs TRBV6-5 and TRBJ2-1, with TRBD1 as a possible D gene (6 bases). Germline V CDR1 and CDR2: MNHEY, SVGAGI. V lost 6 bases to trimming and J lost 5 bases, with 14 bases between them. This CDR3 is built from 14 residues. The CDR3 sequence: CASSVYRDHNEQFF. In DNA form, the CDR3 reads TGTGCCAGCAGCGTGTACAGGGACCACAATGAGCAGTTCTTC.

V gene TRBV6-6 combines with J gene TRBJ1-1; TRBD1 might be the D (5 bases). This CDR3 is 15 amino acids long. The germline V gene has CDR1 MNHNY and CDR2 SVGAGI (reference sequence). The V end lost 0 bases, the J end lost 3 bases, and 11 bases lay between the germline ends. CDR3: CASSYSSGQDTEAFF. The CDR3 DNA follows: TGTGCCAGCAGTTACTCCTCAGGGCAGGACACTGAAGCTTTCTTT.

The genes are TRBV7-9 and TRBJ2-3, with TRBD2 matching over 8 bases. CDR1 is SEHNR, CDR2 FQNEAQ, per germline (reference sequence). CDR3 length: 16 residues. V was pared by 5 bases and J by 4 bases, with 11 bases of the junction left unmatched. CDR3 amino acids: CASSHPKAGVADTQYF. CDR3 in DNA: TGTGCCAGCAGCCACCCCAAAGCGGGAGTGGCAGATACGCAGTATTTT.

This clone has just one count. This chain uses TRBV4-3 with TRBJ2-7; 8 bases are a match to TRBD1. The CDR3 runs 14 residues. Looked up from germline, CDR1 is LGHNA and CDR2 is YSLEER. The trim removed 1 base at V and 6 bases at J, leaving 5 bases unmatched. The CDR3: CASSQGTGTIEQYF. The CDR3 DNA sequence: TGCGCCAGCAGCCAAGGGACAGGGACAATCGAGCAGTACTTC.

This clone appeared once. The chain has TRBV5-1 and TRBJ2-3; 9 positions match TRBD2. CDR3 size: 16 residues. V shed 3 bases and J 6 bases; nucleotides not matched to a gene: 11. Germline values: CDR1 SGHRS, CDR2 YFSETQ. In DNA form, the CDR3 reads TGCGCCAGCAGCTCCGGCGCGGGAGGGCCTGGGGATACGCAGTATTTT. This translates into CASSSGAGGPGDTQYF. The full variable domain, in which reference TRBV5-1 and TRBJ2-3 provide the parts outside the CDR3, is KAGVTQTPRYLIKTRGQQVTLSCSPISGHRSVSWYQQTPGQGLQFLFEYFSETQRNKGNFPGRFSGRQFSNSRSEMNVSTLELGDSALYLCASSSGAGGPGDTQYFGPGTRLTVL.

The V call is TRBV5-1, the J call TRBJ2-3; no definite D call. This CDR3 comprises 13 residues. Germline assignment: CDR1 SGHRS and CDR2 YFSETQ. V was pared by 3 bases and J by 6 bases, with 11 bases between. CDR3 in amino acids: CASSSAVADTQYF. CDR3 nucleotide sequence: TGCGCCAGCAGCTCGGCCGTGGCGGATACGCAGTATTTT.

This CDR3 is CASSWGLAGLEQYF. CDR3 bases: TGTGCCAGCAGCTGGGGACTAGCGGGACTCGAGCAGTACTTC. This chain uses TRBV11-3 with TRBJ2-7, with 13 bases lining up with TRBD2. V lost 4 bases and J lost 6; bases outside the gene matches: 3. Looked up from germline, CDR1 is SGHNT and CDR2 is YENEEA. The CDR3 extends over 14 amino acids.